The rows below give T cell receptor beta chains drawn from one sample of a study of vaccination and CD4 T cells after COVID-19. These receptors' antigens are unknown. TCRdb passed the PCR reads through MiXCR, listing each CDR3 protein once. This repertoire shows about 9,700 distinct CDR3 sequences, around 67% found once; its top ten account for approximately 35%. Sequences were obtained from CD4+ T cells from blood, cultured in vitro. The source is a human donor who had recovered from COVID-19. Both conserved end residues are trimmed from each CDR3. The order of the fields is V gene, J gene, clone size, CDR3 protein. The listing skips clone size in some rows; elsewhere it reads once, few, many or a size class.

>TRBV10-2|TRBJ1-2|few
ASSELGDSYGYT
>TRBV6-5|TRBJ1-1|.
ASSYGTSYTEAF
>TRBV20-1|TRBJ1-6|.
SARDGVAPYNSPLH
>TRBV11-2|TRBJ2-3|.
ASQGWAEDTQY
>TRBV6-1|TRBJ1-2|.
ASSEGGGGNYGYT
>TRBV2|TRBJ1-5|.
ASSETALRVQH
>TRBV30|TRBJ2-7|.
AWSSGVYEQY
>TRBV6-1|TRBJ2-2|few
ASRTAMNTGELF
>TRBV20-1|TRBJ1-1|.
SAPDLFEAF
>TRBV15|TRBJ1-1|.
ATSRVQGEEAF
>TRBV11-2|TRBJ2-5|.
ASSLVQGGKTQY
>TRBV20-1|TRBJ1-1|.
SAYGTGLTLMNTEAF
>TRBV20-1|TRBJ2-3|.
SARDILASGTDTQY
>TRBV7-2|TRBJ1-2|.
ASSLGQYGYT
>TRBV19|TRBJ2-5|.
ASSISSQETQY
>TRBV7-2|TRBJ1-5|.
ASSFATGTDQPQH
>TRBV11-2|TRBJ2-1|once
ASSPGLAGVNEQF
>TRBV15|TRBJ2-3|.
ATSRDKQSDTQY
>TRBV2|TRBJ1-2|large
ASGARQGNGYT
>TRBV28|TRBJ2-1|.
ASTTWGEQF
>TRBV20-1|TRBJ1-3|.
SASPPGGSGNTIY
>TRBV11-2|TRBJ1-2|once
ASSLVRGKPPYGYT
>TRBV7-2|TRBJ2-1|.
ASSLAPLSGEQF
>TRBV20-1|TRBJ1-5|once
SALTGLGQPQH
>TRBV6-1|TRBJ1-1|.
ASSLTGQVMNTEAF
>TRBV28|TRBJ1-5|few
ASSPNQGWINQPQH
>TRBV2|TRBJ1-6|.
ASYDSSYNSPLH
>TRBV11-3|TRBJ1-1|.
ASSKRGRGTEAF
>TRBV20-1|TRBJ1-2|few
SASGQTYGYT
>TRBV20-1|TRBJ2-1|.
SARGGDSSSYNEQF
>TRBV6-2/TRBV6-3|TRBJ2-2|.
ASSYGTGNTGELF
>TRBV15|TRBJ2-5|.
ATSRDLGTSGETQY
>TRBV20-1|TRBJ2-3|few
SARTGLSTDTQY
>TRBV20-1|TRBJ1-1|.
SASQGGLERDTEAF
>TRBV29-1|TRBJ2-5|.
SVTPGTGTLETQY
>TRBV7-2|TRBJ1-1|.
ASSRQENTEAF
>TRBV28|TRBJ1-2|few
ASSRSGERSYGYT
>TRBV10-1|TRBJ2-7|.
ASSEGLGPYEQY
>TRBV20-1|TRBJ2-4|few
SASSPDIQY
>TRBV6-1|TRBJ2-2|.
ASSERGRAFGELF
>TRBV19|TRBJ1-5|.
ASSISGGNNQPQH
>TRBV6-1|TRBJ1-2|few
ASSPGGNYGYT
>TRBV11-1|TRBJ1-5|.
ASSSYQDGSNQPQH
>TRBV5-4|TRBJ2-1|.
AWDEQF
>TRBV5-1|TRBJ1-5|few
ASSLDPSDNQPQH
>TRBV20-1|TRBJ2-3|.
SARAGASIDTQY
>TRBV7-2|TRBJ2-2|.
ASSLQGQNTGELF
>TRBV7-2|TRBJ2-4|.
ASSPSVGPGNIQY
>TRBV20-1|TRBJ2-1|.
SARLGSGGTDEQF